A selection of T cell receptor beta chains follows, all from one sample in a study of T cell changes during pregnancy in multiple sclerosis. Using immunoSEQ multiplex PCR, the repertoire was profiled, and TCRdb retains in-frame clones only, with some absent. Of some 110,000 clones in the sample, about 90% were seen once. Specimen: peripheral blood, collected before pregnancy. The receptors here all came from a female donor with multiple sclerosis, enrolled in a pregnancy study. CDR3s include the opening cysteine and the closing phenylalanine or tryptophan. D genes are given only for firm matches. The listing skips clone size in some rows; elsewhere it reads once, few, many or a size class.

clone_size,j_call,d_call,v_call,cdr3_nt,cdr3_aa
NA,TRBJ2-7,TRBD1,TRBV28,TGTGCCAGCAGTTTAATGGGACAGGTCGAGCAGTACTTC,CASSLMGQVEQYF
NA,TRBJ1-1,NA,TRBV29-1,TGCAGCGTTGAGGTCCAGGGTCTCGTGAAAACTGAAGCTTTCTTT,CSVEVQGLVKTEAFF
NA,TRBJ2-4,NA,TRBV28,TGTGCCAGCAGTTTTGGAGTTGACCTAGCCAAAAACATTCAGTACTTC,CASSFGVDLAKNIQYF
few,TRBJ1-6,NA,TRBV27,TGTGCCAGCAGTCATCAGGGCTCCTATAATTCACCCCTCCACTTT,CASSHQGSYNSPLHF
NA,TRBJ2-5,NA,TRBV10-3,TGTGCCATCAGTGAGCCGGTGGAGTACCAAGAGACCCAGTACTTC,CAISEPVEYQETQYF
NA,TRBJ2-7,NA,TRBV18,TGTGCCAGCTCACCACGTCCCGGGAGCCCTTTCTCCTACGAGCAGTACTTC,CASSPRPGSPFSYEQYF
once,TRBJ1-2,NA,TRBV5-4,TGTGCCAGCAGCTTACAGGAGGGCGGCTACACCTTC,CASSLQEGGYTF
NA,TRBJ1-4,TRBD1,TRBV7-9,TGTGCCAGCCGACCGGGACAGGGGGCTTCTAATGAAAAACTGTTTTTT,CASRPGQGASNEKLFF
NA,TRBJ1-1,NA,TRBV12-1,TGTGCCAGCAGCTGGGGACAGGGGAGGACGCTTGGCACTGAAGCTTTCTTT,CASSWGQGRTLGTEAFF
NA,TRBJ2-1,NA,TRBV27,TGTGCCAGCAGTTCACAGGGAGAAGGTGAGCAGTTCTTC,CASSSQGEGEQFF
NA,TRBJ1-2,TRBD1,TRBV7-9,TGTGCCAGCAGCTCGACCCGGGACAGGACTAACTATGGCTACACCTTC,CASSSTRDRTNYGYTF